This TCR beta chain was captured by sequencing in a study of blood T cell repertoires in COVID-19. The wider study: Researchers got acute and convalescent COVID-19 samples from the United States, Italy and Spain. T cells, B-cell-depleted T cells, or PBMCs supplied cDNA or gDNA.

Per germline, CDR1 ENHRY and CDR2 SYGVKD. The length of the CDR3 is 12 residues. The V end was cut by 4 bases, the J end by 6 bases, with 9 bases between. In the authors' workflow: By means of reference gene primer amplification, nucleated cell counts were estimated. The table came from immunoSEQ multiplex PCR; TCRdb's copy has only in-frame clones and leaves some out. Clonal size and the V and J genes are those of that table, whereas D and trimming came from the DNA. The data hold 92,000 or so clones, with around 72% observed a single time. The sample consisted of peripheral blood. The chain employs TRBV10-3 and TRBJ2-5; TRBD2 is a possible D gene (7 bases). The sequence was obtained from a woman of 80 years or more with acute or convalescent COVID-19. The CDR3 nucleotides are TGTGCCATCAGTGGGGGGGGGCAGACCCAGTACTTC. The encoded protein is CAISGGGQTQYF.